Sequencing of this T cell receptor (beta chain) was carried out in a study of molecular identifiers for immune sequencing clone quantification. CDR3 size: 14 residues. Trimming stripped 2 bases from V and 6 bases from J, with 11 bases between. Germline CDR1 reads SNHLY; CDR2 reads FYNNEI. One entry per CDR3 protein results from TCRdb running MiXCR on the PCR reads. The sample shows approximately 550,000 distinct CDR3 sequences, over 20% of them seen only once. This clonotype has just a few counts. This TCR came from a human donor in good health. Some libraries in this study had Jurkat cell RNA spiked in. What was sequenced was naive CD8+ T cells from blood, with Jurkat cell RNA spiked in. The sample's subset: FACS-sorted CD8+CD4-CCR7+CD45RA+ naive T cells. The chain carries TRBV2 and TRBJ2-4; weak D call: TRBD1 (7 bases). The CDR3 spells CASSEPQGGNIQYF. CDR3 bases: TGTGCCAGCAGTGAACCCCAGGGGGGAAACATTCAGTACTTC. Full variable domain (remainder filled in from reference TRBV2 and TRBJ2-4): EPEVTQTPSHQVTQMGQEVILRCVPISNHLYFYWYRQILGQKVEFLVSFYNNEISEKSEIFDDQFSVERPDGSNFTLKIRSTKLEDSAMYFCASSEPQGGNIQYFGAGTRLSVL.